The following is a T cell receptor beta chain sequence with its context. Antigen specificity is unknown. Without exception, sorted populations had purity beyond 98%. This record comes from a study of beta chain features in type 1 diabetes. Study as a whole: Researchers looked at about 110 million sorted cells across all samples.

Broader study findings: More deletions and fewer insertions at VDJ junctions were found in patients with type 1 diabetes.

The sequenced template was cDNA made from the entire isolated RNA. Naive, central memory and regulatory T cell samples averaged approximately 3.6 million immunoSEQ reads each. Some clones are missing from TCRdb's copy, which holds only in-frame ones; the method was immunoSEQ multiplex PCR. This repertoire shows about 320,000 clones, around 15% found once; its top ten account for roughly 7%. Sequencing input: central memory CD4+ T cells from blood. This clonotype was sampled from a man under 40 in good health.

The CDR3 protein is CASSRSRQGAGETQYF. CDR3 nucleotide sequence: TGTGCCAGCAGTCGTTCGAGACAGGGGGCCGGAGAGACCCAGTACTTC. The chain recombines TRBV11-2 with TRBJ2-5, with 10 bases matching TRBD1. After removal of 6 bases from V and 4 bases from J, the junction contained 11 bases not matched to a gene. The CDR3 runs to 16 residues. From germline, CDR1 is SGHAT and CDR2 FQNNGV.